This TCR beta chain emerged from a study of T cell responses to AZD1222 COVID-19 vaccine. The protocol was immunoSEQ multiplex PCR, while the TCRdb copy is restricted to in-frame clones and leaves out a portion. Of 100,000 to 120,000 clones listed, around 90% are singletons. General study results and limits: Females made up more of the donors, who were largely white British, and clonal diversity may have come out too low.

V lost 0 bases and J lost 4, with 12 bases in between. The CDR3 consists of 15 residues. Germline lookup yields CDR1 SGHDT and CDR2 YYEEEE. Pooling covered second doses at about 4 or about 12 weeks. Concerning this clone itself: The antigen remains undetermined.

The clonotype originates from an adult who received the AZD1222 COVID-19 vaccine. Sequencing was performed on peripheral blood, taken 28 days after the second AZD1222 dose. This chain links TRBV5-6 with TRBJ2-3, with D perhaps TRBD2 (5 bases). This CDR3 is CASSLGSGVADTQYF. The CDR3 DNA sequence: TGTGCCAGCAGCTTGGGGTCCGGGGTAGCAGATACGCAGTATTTT.